This TCR beta chain comes out of a study of blood T cell repertoires in COVID-19. Across the study: Collection of acute and convalescent COVID-19 samples took place in the United States, Italy and Spain. In each case, the material was cDNA or gDNA derived from T cells, B-cell-depleted T cells, or PBMCs.

Study processing details: Estimation of nucleated cell counts relied on the amplification of reference gene primers. Clones were read by immunoSEQ multiplex PCR, and TCRdb kept only the in-frame ones, dropping some. V, J and clone size are those of that table, while D and trimming were read from the DNA. Seen here are 300,000 to 450,000 clones, 87% observed once, and the top ten hold around 1.3%. Two negative PCRs, clearance, or symptom resolution were required of recovered Cohort 3 donors. After removal of 3 bases from V and 3 bases from J, the junction contained 8 bases not matched to a gene. The CDR3 is made up of 15 amino acids. CDR1 is SGHTA and CDR2 is FQGNSA in the germline V gene.

The clonotype comes from a man aged 25-45 years who had recovered from COVID-19. The sample was PBMCs or T cells enriched from blood (not recorded which). The chain carries TRBV7-2 and TRBJ2-7, with 7 bases identical to TRBD2. CDR3: CASSFAGGSRYEQYF. CDR3 nucleotides: TGTGCCAGCAGCTTTGCGGGCGGGAGTCGCTACGAGCAGTACTTC. Full variable domain (missing parts from reference TRBV7-2 and TRBJ2-7): GAGVSQSPSNKVTEKGKDVELRCDPISGHTALYWYRQSLGQGLEFLIYFQGNSAPDKSGLPSDRFSAERTGGSVSTLTIQRTQQEDSAVYLCASSFAGGSRYEQYFGPGTRLTVT.